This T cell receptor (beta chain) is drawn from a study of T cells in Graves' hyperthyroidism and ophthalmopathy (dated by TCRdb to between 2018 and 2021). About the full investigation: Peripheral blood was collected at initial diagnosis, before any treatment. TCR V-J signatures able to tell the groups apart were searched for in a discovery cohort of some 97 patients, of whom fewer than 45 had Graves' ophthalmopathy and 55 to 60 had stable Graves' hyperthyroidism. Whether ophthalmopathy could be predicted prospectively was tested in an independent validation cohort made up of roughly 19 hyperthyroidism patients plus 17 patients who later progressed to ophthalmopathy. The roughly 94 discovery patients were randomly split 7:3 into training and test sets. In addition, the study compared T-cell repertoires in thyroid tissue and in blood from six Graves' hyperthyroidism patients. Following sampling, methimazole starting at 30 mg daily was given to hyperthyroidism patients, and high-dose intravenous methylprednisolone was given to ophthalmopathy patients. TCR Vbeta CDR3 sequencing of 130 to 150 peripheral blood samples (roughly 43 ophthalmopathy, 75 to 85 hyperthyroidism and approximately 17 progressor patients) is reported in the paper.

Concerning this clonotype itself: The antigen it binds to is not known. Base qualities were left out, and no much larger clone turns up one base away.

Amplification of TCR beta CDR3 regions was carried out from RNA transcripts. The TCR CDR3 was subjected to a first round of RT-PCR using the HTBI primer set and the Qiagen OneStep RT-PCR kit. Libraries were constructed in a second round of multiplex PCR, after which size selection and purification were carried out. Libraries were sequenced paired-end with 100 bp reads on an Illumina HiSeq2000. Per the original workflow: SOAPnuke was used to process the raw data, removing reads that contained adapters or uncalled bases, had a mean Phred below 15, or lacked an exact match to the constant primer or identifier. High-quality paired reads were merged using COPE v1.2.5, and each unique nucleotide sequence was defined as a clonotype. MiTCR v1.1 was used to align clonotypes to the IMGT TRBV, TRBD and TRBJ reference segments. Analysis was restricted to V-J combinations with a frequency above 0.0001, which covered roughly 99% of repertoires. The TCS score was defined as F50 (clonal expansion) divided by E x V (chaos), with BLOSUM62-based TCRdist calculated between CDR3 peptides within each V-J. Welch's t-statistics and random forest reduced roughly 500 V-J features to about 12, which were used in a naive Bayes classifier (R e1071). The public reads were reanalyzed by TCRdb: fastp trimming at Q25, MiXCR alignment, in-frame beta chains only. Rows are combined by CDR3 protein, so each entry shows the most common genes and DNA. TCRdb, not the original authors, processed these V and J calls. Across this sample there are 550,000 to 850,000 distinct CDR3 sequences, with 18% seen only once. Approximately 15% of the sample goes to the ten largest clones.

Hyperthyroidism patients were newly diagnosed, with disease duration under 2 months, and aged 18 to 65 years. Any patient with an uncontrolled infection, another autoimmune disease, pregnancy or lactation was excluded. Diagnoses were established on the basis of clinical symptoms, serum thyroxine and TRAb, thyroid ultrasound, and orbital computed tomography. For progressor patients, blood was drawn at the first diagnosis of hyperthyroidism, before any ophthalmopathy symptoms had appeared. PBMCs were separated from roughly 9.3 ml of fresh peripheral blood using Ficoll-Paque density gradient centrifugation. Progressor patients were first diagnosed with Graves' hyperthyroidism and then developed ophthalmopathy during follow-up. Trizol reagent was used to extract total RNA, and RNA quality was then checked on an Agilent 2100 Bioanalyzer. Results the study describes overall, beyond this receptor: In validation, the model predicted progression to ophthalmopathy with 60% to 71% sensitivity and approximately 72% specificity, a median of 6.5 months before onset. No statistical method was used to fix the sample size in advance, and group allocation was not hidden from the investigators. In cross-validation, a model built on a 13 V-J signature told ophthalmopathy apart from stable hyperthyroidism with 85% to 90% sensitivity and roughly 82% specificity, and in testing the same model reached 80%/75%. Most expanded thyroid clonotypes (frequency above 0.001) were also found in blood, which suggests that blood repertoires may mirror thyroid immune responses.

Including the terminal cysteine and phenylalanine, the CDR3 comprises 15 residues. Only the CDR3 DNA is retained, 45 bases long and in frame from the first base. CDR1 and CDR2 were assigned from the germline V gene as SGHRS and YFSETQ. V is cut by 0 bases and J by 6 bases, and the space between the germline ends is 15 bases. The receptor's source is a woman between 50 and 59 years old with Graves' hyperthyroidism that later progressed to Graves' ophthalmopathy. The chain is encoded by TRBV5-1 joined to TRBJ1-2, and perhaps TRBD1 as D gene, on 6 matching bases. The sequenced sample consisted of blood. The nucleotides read TGCGCCAGCAGCTTGGCGGGGGGCGCGGGAGATGGCTACACCTTC. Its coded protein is CASSLAGGAGDGYTF.